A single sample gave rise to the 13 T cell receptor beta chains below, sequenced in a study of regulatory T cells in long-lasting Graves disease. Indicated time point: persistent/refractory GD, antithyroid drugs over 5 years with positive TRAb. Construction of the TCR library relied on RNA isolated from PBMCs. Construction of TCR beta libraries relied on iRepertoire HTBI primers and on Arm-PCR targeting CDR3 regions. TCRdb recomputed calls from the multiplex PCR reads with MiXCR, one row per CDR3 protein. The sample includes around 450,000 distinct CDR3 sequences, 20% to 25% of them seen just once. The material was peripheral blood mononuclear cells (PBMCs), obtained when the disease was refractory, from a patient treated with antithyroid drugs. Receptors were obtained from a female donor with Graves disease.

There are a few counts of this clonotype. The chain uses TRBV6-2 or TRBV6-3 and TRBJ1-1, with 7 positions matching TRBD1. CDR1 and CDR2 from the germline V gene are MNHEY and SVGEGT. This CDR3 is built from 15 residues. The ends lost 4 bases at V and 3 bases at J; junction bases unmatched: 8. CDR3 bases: TGTGCCAGCAGTTTGACAGGGATGGGGGACACTGAAGCTTTCTTT. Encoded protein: CASSLTGMGDTEAFF.

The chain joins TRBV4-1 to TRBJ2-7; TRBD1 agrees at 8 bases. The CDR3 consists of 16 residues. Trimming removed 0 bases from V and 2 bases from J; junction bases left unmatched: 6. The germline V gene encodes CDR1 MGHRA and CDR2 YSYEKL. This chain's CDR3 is CASSQDGQGAPYEQYF. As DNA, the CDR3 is TGCGCCAGCAGCCAAGATGGCCAGGGGGCCCCCTACGAGCAGTACTTC.

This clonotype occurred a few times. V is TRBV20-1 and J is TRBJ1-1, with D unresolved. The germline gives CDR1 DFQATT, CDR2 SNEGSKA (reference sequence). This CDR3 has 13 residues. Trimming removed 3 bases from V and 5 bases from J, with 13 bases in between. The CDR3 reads CSARPSRLTEAFF. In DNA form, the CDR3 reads TGCAGTGCTAGGCCATCACGGTTGACTGAAGCTTTCTTT.

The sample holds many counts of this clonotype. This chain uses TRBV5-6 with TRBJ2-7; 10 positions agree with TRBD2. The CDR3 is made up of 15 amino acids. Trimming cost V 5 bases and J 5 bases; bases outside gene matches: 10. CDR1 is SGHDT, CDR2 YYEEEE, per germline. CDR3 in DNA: TGTGCCAGCAGTTACGAGCGGGAGGGCCTCAACGAGCAGTACTTC. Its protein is CASSYEREGLNEQYF.

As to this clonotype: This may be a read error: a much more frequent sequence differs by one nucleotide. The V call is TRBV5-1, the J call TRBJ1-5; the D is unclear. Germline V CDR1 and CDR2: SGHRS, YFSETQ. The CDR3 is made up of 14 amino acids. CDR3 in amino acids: CASSPSNSNQPRHF. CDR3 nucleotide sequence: TGCGCCAGCAGCCCTTCTAATAGCAATCAGCCCCGGCATTTT.

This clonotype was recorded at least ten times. The chain's CDR3 is CASRDYYGYTF. As DNA, the CDR3 is TGTGCCAGCCGGGATTACTATGGCTACACCTTC. The rearrangement uses TRBV6-1 and TRBJ1-2; D is ambiguous. This CDR3 has 11 amino acids. V was cut by 8 bases and J by 3 bases, with 7 bases left in between. Germline values: CDR1 MNHNS, CDR2 SASEGT.

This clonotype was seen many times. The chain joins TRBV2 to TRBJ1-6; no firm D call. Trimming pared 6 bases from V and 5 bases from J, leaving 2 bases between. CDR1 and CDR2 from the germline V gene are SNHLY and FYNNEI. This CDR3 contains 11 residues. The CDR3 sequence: CASRDNSPLHF. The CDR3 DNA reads TGTGCCAGCAGGGATAATTCACCCCTCCACTTT.

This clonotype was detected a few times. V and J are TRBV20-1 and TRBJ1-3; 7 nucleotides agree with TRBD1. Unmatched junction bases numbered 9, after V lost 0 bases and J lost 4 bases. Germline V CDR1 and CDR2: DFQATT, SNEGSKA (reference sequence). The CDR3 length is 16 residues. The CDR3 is CSARDLEGARGNTIYF. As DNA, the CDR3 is TGCAGTGCTAGAGATCTGGAGGGGGCGCGGGGAAACACCATATATTTT.

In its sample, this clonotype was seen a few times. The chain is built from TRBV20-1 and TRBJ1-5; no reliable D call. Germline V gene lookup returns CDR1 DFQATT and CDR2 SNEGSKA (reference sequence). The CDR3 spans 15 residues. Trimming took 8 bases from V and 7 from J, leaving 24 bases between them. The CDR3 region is CSFQDTRAPEQPQHF. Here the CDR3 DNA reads TGCAGTTTCCAAGACACCCGGGCCCCTGAACAGCCCCAGCATTTT.

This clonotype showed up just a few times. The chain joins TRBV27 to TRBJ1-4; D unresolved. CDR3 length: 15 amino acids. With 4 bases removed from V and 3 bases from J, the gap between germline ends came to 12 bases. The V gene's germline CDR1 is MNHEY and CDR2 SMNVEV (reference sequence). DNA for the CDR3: TGTGCCAGCAGTTCGACGGCGGCGGCTAATGAAAAACTGTTTTTT. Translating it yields CASSSTAAANEKLFF.

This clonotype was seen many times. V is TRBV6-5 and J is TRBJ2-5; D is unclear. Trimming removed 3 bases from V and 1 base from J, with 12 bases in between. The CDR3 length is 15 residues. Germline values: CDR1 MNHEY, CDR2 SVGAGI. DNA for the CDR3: TGTGCCAGCAGTTATGGTGGCCGGGCCCAAGAGACCCAGTACTTC. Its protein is CASSYGGRAQETQYF.

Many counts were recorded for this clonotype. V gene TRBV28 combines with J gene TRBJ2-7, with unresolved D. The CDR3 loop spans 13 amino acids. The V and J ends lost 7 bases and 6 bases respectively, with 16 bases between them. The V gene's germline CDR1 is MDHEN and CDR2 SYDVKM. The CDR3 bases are TGTGCCAGCACTTCCTACGGTGTCACCGAGCAGTACTTC. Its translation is CASTSYGVTEQYF.

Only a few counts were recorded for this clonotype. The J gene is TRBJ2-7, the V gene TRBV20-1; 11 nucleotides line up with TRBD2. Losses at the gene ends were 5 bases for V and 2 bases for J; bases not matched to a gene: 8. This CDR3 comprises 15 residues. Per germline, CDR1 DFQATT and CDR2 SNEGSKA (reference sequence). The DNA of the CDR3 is TGCAGTGCTGAAAATAGCGGGGGGGATACCTACGAGCAGTACTTC. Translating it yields CSAENSGGDTYEQYF.